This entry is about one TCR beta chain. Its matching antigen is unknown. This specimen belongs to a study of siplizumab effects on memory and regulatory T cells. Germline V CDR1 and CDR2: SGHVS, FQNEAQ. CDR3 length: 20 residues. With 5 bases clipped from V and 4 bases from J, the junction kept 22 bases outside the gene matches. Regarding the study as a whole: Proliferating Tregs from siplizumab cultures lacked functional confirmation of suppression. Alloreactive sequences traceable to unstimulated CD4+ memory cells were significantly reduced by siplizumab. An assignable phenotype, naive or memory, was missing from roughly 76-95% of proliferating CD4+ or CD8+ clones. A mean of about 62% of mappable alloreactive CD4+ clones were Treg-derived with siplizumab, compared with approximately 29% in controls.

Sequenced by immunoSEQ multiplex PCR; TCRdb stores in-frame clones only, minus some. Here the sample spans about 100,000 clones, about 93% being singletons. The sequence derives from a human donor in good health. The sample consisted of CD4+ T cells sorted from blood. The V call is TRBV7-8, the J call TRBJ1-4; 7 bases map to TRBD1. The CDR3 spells CASSLQPVSPTGAYNEKLFF. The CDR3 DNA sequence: TGTGCCAGCAGCCTCCAACCGGTGTCTCCCACAGGGGCCTATAATGAAAAACTGTTTTTT.